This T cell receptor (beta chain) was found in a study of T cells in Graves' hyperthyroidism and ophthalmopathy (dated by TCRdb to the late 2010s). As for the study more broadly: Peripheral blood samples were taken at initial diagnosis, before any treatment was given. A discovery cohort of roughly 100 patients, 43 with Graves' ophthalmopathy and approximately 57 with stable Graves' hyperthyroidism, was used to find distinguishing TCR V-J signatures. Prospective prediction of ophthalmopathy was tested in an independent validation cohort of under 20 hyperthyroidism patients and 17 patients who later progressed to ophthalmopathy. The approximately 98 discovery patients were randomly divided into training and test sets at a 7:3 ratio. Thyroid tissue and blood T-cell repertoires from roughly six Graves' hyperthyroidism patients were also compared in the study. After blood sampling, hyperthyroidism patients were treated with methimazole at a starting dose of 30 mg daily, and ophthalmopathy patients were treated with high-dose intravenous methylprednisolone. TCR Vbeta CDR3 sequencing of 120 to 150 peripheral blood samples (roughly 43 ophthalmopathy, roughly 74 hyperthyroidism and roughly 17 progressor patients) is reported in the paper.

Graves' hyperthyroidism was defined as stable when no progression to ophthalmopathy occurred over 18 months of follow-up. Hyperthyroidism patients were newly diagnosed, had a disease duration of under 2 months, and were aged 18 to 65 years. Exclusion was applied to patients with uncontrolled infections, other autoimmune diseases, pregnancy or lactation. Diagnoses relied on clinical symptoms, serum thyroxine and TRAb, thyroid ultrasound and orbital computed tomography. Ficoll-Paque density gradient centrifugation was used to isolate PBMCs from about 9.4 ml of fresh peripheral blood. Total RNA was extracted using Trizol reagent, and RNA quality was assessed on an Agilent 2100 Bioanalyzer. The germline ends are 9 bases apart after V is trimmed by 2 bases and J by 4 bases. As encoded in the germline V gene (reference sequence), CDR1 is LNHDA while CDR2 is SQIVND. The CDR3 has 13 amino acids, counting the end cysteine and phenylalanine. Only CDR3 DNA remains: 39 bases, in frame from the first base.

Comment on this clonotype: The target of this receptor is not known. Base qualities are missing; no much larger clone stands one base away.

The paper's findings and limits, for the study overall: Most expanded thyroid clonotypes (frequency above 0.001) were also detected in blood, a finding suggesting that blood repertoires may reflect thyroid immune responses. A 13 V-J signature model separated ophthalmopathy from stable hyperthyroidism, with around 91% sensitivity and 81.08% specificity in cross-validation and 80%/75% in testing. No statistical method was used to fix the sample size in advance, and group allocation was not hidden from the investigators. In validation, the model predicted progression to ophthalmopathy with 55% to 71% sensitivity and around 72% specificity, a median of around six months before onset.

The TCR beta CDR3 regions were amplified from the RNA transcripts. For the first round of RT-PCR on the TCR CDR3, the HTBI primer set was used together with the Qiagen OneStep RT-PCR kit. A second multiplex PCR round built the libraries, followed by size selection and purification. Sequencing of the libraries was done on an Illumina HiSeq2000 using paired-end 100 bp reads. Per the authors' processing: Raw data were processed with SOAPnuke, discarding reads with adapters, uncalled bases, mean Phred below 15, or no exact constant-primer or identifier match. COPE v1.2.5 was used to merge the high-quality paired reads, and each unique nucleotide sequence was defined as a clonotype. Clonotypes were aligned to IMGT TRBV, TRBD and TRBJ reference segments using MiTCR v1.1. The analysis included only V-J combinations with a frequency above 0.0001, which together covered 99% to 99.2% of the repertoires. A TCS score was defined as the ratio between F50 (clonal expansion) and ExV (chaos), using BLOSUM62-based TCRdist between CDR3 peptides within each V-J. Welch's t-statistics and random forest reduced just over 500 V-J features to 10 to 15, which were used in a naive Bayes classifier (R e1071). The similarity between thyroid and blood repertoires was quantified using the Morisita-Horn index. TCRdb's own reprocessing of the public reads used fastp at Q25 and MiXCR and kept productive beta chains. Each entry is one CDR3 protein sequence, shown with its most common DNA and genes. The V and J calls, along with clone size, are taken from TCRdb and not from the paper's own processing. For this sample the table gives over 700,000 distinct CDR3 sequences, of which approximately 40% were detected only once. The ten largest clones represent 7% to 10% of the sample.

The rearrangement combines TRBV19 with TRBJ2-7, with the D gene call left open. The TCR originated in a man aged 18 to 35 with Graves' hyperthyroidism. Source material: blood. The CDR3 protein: CASSISEGYEQYF. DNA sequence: TGTGCCAGTAGTATATCCGAAGGATACGAGCAGTACTTC.